These 4 T cell receptor beta chains were sequenced from one sample in a study of blood T cell repertoires in COVID-19. Using immunoSEQ multiplex PCR, the repertoire was profiled, and TCRdb retains in-frame clones only, with some absent. The sample carries roughly 200,000 clones, about 81% recorded once. Material for sequencing was PBMCs or T cells enriched from blood (not recorded which). These receptors were taken from a man aged 40-50 years who had recovered from COVID-19.

This clone was seen more than once but under ten times. The gene calls are TRBV6-5 and TRBJ2-7; maybe TRBD1 (5 bases). V was shortened by 3 bases and J by 0 bases, with 9 bases between the two germline ends. CDR1 is MNHEY and CDR2 is SVGAGI in the germline V gene. The CDR3 runs 14 residues. The CDR3 spells CASSYGAVSYEQYF. The CDR3 DNA reads as TGTGCCAGCAGTTATGGGGCGGTCTCCTACGAGCAGTACTTC.

The rearrangement links TRBV5-1 to TRBJ2-3, with 9 bases aligning to TRBD2. CDR1 is SGHRS, CDR2 YFSETQ, per germline. V lost 0 bases to trimming and J lost 8 bases; unmatched junction nucleotides: 10. The CDR3 is 16 amino acids. CDR3 sequence reads: CASSLGLPSGAGTQYF. DNA of the CDR3: TGCGCCAGCAGCTTGGGTCTACCTAGCGGGGCGGGTACGCAGTATTTT.

The V gene is TRBV5-1, the J gene TRBJ1-4; D is ambiguous. CDR3 length equals 14 residues. The germline CDR1 and CDR2 sequences are SGHRS and YFSETQ. V was cut by 0 bases and J by 4 bases, with 7 bases left in between. CDR3 protein: CASSLDQINEKLFF. CDR3 bases: TGCGCCAGCAGCTTGGATCAGATTAATGAAAAACTGTTTTTT.

J is TRBJ2-1 and V is TRBV12-5; D is possibly TRBD1 (5 bases). The CDR3 has 17 residues. Germline assignment: CDR1 LGHNT and CDR2 FRNRAP. Between the trimmed V and J ends, which lost 0 bases and 0 bases, there was a span of 12 bases. CDR3 sequence (DNA): TGTGCTAGTGGTTTGGTAAAAGGGGCGATCTCCTACAATGAGCAGTTCTTC. It is translated as CASGLVKGAISYNEQFF.